This paragraph reports one T cell receptor beta chain. The source of the sample is a study of response to subunit inactivated influenza vaccine. TCRdb ran MiXCR on the RT-PCR reads and lists one entry per CDR3 protein. The sample includes 650,000 to 700,000 distinct CDR3 sequences, 15% to 18% of them seen just once. This CDR3 spans 15 amino acids. CDR1 is LNHNV and CDR2 is YYDKDF in the germline V gene (reference sequence). Trimming pared 0 bases from V and 8 bases from J, leaving 14 bases between. The clonotype comes from a man aged 50 or older who received an inactivated influenza vaccine. Sample: PBMCs from blood, taken 11 to 12 days after vaccination. J is TRBJ2-1 and V is TRBV15, with a tentative D call TRBD1 (6 bases). The CDR3 protein is CATSREQQGHDEQFF. The CDR3 nucleotides are TGTGCCACCAGCAGAGAGCAACAGGGTCATGATGAGCAGTTCTTC.